Only a few counts were recorded for the clone carrying this TCR beta chain. Its antigen is currently unknown. Treatment specified: PENTA 11 planned treatment interruption arm or continuous ART arm. At least 24 weeks of at least three-drug ART, in children 2 to 15 years. Cryopreserved PBMC samples required at least 5 million viable cells. Sorting from thawed PBMCs isolated naive CD4+ CD45RA+ CD45RO- T cells. This record comes from a study of HIV-infected children after antiretroviral therapy interruption. RNA-based 3' RACE libraries used unique molecular identifiers. Via MiXCR, TCRdb re-called the 3' RACE reads, giving one row per CDR3 protein. The table lists more than 75,000 distinct CDR3 sequences, 6% to 8.5% of them singletons. Findings and caveats of the study: Naive CD4+ sequences overlapped less between time points once interruption began.

Sequences were derived from CD45RA+ CD4+ T cells from PBMCs, pooled from several time points, sampled from a donor given antiretroviral therapy, either interrupted or continuous. Subset described: naive CD4+ CD45RA+ CD45RO- T cells. This clonotype was obtained from a pool of human donors with HIV.

CDR3 loop: CASSSPDRGHEQYF. The CDR3 DNA follows: TGTGCCAGCAGTTCACCCGACAGGGGCCACGAGCAGTACTTC. The chain employs TRBV12-3 or TRBV12-4 and TRBJ2-7, with TRBD1 matching 8 bases. Trimming took 4 bases from V and 5 from J; bases not matched to a gene: 7. This CDR3 contains 14 residues.